This T cell receptor beta chain originates from a study of T-cell reconstitution after alpha-beta-depleted transplantation in children. This clonotype has at least ten counts. Its antigen is as yet unknown. General study points: One year post-transplant, T-cell counts and diversity were largely derived from T cells produced anew.

The CDR3 loop spans 15 amino acids. J gave up 3 bases and V 2 bases, and 8 bases lay outside the gene matches. Germline-derived CDR1 and CDR2 are SGDLS and YYNGEE. Preparing the TCRbeta library involved the use of unique molecular identifiers. TCRdb reprocessed the PCR reads via MiXCR and lists one record per CDR3 protein. The sample shows approximately 500,000 distinct CDR3 sequences, roughly 10% of them seen only once. This TCR came from a child aged 2-15 years with inherited bone marrow failure, due to receive a stem cell transplant. The input for sequencing was PBMCs, taken before TCRalphabeta/CD19-depleted stem cell transplant. J is TRBJ2-7 and V is TRBV9; 7 bases align to TRBD2. The CDR3 nucleotides read TGTGCCAGCAGCGTTGACGGGGGGACGTACTACGAGCAGTACTTC. Translation: CASSVDGGTYYEQYF.